Presented here are 2 T cell receptor beta chains from one specimen sequenced in a study of breast tumors, draining lymph nodes, adjacent tissues. TCRdb recomputed calls from the multiplex PCR reads with MiXCR, one row per CDR3 protein. This sample carries around 12,000 distinct CDR3 sequences, roughly 70% of them seen once, and the ten largest clones take around 47%. Sequencing was performed on tumor-adjacent breast tissue. All receptors derive from a female donor with breast cancer. Some clones in this sample may be carry-over from other donors' samples.

The chain couples TRBV19 to TRBJ1-5; D may be TRBD1 (6 bases). The V and J ends lost 6 bases and 9 bases respectively, with 21 bases between them. The germline V gene has CDR1 LNHDA and CDR2 SQIVND (reference sequence). The CDR3 covers 15 residues. CDR3 sequence: CASSIGAQGHRPQHF. The CDR3 DNA follows: TGTGCCAGTAGCATTGGAGCGCAGGGGCATCGGCCCCAGCATTTT.

This clonotype was found a few times. The CDR3 bases are TGCGCCAGCAGCATCTCTAGCGGGAAAGAGCAGTACTTC. The encoded protein is CASSISSGKEQYF. V usage is TRBV4-1 and J usage is TRBJ2-7, with 9 bases matching TRBD2. The CDR3 sequence is 13 residues long. J was trimmed by 7 bases and V by 5 bases; bases with no gene match: 6. CDR1 is MGHRA and CDR2 is YSYEKL in the germline V gene.